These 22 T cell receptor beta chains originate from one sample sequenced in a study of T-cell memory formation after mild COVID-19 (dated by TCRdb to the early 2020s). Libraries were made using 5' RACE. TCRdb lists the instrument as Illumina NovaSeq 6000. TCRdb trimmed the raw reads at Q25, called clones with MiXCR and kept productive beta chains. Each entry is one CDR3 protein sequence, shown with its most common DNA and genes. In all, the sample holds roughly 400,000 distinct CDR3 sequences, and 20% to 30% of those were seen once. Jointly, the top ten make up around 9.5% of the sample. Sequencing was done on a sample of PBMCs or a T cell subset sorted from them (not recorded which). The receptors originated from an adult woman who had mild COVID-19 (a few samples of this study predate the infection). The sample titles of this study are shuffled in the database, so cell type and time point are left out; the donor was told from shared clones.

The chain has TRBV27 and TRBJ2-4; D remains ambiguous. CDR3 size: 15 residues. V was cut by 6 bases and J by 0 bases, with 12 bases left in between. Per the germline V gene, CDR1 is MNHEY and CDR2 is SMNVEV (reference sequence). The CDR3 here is CASSEVTLAKNIQYF. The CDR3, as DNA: TGTGCCAGCAGCGAGGTGACCCTAGCCAAAAACATTCAGTACTTC.

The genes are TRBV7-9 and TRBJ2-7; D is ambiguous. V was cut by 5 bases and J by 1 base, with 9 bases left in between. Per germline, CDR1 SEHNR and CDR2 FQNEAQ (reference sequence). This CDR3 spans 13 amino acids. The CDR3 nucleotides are TGTGCCAGCAGCCTCACGACTTCCTACGAGCAGTACTTC. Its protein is CASSLTTSYEQYF.

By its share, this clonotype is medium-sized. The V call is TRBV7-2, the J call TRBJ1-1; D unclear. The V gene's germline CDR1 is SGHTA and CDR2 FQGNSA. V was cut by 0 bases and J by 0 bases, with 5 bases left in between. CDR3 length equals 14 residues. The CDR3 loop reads CASSLAGLNTEAFF. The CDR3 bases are TGTGCCAGCAGCTTAGCAGGCCTGAACACTGAAGCTTTCTTT.

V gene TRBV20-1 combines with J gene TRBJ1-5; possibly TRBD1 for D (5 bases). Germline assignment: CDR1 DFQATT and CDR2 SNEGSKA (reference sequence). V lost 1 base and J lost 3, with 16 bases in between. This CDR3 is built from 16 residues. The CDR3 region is CSARVSGGAANQPQHF. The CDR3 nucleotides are TGCAGTGCTAGAGTGTCCGGGGGAGCGGCCAATCAGCCCCAGCATTTT.

The CDR3 DNA follows: TGTGCCAGCAATTTGGGGTTCTCCTACGAGCAGTACTTC. This encodes CASNLGFSYEQYF. The chain combines TRBV6-2 or TRBV6-3 with TRBJ2-7, with D unclear. Germline assignment: CDR1 MNHEY and CDR2 SVGEGT. The CDR3 is 13 amino acids. Trimming took off 7 bases at V and 0 bases at J, with 10 bases between the two ends.

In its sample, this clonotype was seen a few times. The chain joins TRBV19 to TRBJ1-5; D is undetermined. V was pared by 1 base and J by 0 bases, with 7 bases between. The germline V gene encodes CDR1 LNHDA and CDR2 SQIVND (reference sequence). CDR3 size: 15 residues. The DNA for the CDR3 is TGTGCCAGTAGTATAGGTCCGTATAGCAATCAGCCCCAGCATTTT. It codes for CASSIGPYSNQPQHF.

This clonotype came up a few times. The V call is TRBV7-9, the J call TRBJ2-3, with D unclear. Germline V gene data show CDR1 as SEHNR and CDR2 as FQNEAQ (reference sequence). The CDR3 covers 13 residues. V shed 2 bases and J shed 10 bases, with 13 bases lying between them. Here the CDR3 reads CASSLIPGEAQYF. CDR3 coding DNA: TGTGCCAGCAGCTTAATCCCGGGCGAGGCGCAGTATTTT.

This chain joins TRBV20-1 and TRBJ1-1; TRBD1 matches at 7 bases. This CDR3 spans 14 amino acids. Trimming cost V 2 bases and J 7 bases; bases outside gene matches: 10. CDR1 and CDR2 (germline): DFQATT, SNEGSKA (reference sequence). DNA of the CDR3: TGCAGTGCTAGAATTGACAGGGCAACCCTTGAAGCTTTCTTT. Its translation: CSARIDRATLEAFF.

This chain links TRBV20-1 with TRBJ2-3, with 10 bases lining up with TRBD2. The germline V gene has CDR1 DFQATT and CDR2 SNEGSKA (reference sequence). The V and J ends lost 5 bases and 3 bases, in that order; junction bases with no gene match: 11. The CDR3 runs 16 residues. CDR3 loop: CSAPRRAGGSTDTQYF. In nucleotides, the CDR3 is TGCAGTGCTCCCCGTCGAGCGGGGGGGTCTACAGATACGCAGTATTTT.

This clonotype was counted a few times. The CDR3 region has the DNA TGTGCCACCAGCCCAGCACACACCGGGGAGCTGTTTTTT. Residues: CATSPAHTGELFF. The V call is TRBV15, the J call TRBJ2-2; D is undetermined. Germline loops: CDR1 LNHNV, CDR2 YYDKDF (reference sequence). Trimming shortened V by 5 bases and J by 3 bases, and 7 bases separated the two germline ends. This CDR3 is 13 amino acids long. The whole variable domain, remainder taken from reference TRBV15 and TRBJ2-2, is DAMVIQNPRYQVTQFGKPVTLSCSQTLNHNVMYWYQQKSSQAPKLLFHYYDKDFNNEADTPDNFQSRRPNTSFCFLDIRSPGLGDTAMYLCATSPAHTGELFFGEGSRLTVL.

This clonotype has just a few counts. The CDR3 spells CASSYRGPPLDEQYF. The CDR3 DNA is TGCGCCAGCAGCTACCGGGGCCCCCCTCTTGACGAGCAGTACTTC. The chain has TRBV5-1 and TRBJ2-7; D could derive from TRBD1 or TRBD2 (5 bases each). V dropped 3 bases and J dropped 5 bases, with 18 bases sitting between them. The V gene's germline CDR1 is SGHRS and CDR2 YFSETQ. The CDR3 is 15 amino acids.

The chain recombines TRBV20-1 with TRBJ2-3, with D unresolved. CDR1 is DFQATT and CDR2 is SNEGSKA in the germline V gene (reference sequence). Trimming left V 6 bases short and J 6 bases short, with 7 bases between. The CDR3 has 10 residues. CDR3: CSARLDTQYF. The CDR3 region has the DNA TGCAGTGCCCGACTTGATACGCAGTATTTT.

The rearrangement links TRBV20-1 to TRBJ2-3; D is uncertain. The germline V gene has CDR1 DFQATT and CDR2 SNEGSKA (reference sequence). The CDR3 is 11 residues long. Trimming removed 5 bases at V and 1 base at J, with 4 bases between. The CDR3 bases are TGCAGTGCTGGGGGCACAGATACGCAGTATTTT. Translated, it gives CSAGGTDTQYF.

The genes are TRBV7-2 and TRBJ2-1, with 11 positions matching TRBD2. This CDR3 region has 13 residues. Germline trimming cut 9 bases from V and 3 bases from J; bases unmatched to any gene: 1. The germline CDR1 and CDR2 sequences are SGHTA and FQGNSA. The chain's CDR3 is CASGTSGYNEQFF. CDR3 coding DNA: TGTGCCAGTGGGACTAGCGGCTACAATGAGCAGTTCTTC. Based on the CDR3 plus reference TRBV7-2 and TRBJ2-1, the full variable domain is GAGVSQSPSNKVTEKGKDVELRCDPISGHTALYWYRQSLGQGLEFLIYFQGNSAPDKSGLPSDRFSAERTGGSVSTLTIQRTQQEDSAVYLCASGTSGYNEQFFGPGTRLTVL.

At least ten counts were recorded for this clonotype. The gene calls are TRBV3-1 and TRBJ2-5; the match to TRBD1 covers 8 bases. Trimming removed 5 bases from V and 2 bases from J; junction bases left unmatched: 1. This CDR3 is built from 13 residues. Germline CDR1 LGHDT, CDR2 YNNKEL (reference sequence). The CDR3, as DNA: TGTGCCAGCAGCGGACAGGGACAAGAGACCCAGTACTTC. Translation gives CASSGQGQETQYF.

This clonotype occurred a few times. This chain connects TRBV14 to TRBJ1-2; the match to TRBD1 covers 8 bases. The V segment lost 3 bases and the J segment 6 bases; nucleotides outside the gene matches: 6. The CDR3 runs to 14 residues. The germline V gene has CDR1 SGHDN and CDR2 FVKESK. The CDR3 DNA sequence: TGTGCCAGCAGCCAGGCCGACAGGGGACATGGCTACACCTTC. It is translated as CASSQADRGHGYTF.

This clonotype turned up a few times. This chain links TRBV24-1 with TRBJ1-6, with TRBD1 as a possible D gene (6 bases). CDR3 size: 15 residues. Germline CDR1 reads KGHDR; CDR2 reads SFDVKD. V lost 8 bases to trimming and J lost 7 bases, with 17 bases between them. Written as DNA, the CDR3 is TGTGCCACCAAAGCGGCAGGGGCAGGAAATTCACCCCTCCACTTT. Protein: CATKAAGAGNSPLHF.

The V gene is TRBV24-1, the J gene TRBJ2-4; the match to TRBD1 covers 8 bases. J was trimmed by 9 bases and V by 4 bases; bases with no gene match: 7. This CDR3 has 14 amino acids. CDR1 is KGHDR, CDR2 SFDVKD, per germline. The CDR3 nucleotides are TGTGCCACCAGTGACGCGGACAGGGACGGCATTCAGTACTTC. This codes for CATSDADRDGIQYF.

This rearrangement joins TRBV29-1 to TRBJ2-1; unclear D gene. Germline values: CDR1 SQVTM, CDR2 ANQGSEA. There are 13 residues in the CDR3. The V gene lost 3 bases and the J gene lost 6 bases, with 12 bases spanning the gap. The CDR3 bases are TGCAGCGTTGATCCCCTAACTGTCAATGAGCAGTTCTTC. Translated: CSVDPLTVNEQFF.

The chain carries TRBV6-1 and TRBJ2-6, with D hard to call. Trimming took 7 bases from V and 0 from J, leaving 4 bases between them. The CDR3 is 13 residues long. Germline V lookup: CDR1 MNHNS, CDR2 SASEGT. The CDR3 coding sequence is TGTGCCAGCATAAGCTCTGGGGCCAACGTCCTGACTTTC. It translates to CASISSGANVLTF.

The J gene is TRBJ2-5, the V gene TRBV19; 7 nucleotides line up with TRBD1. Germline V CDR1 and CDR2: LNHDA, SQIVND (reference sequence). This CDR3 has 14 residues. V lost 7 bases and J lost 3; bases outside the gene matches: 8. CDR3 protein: CASTRRGREETQYF. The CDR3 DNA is TGTGCCAGTACCCGAAGGGGGCGAGAAGAGACCCAGTACTTC.

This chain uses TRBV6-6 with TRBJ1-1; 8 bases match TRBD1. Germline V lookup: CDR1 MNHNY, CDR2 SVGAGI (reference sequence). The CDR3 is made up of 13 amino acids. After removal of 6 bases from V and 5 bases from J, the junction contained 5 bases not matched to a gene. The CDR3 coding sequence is TGTGCCAGCAGCAAGACAGGGGAAACTGAAGCTTTCTTT. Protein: CASSKTGETEAFF.